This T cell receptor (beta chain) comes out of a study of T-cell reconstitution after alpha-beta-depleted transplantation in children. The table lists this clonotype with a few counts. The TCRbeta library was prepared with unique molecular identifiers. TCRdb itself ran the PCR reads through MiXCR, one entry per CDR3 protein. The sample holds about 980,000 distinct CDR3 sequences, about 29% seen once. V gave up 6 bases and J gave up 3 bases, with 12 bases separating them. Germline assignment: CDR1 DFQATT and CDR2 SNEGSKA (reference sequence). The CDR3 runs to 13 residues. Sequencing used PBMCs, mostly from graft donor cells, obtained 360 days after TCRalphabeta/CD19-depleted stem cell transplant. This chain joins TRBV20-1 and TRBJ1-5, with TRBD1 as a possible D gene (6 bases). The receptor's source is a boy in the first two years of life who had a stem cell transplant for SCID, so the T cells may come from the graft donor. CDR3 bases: TGCAGTGCCCTCCGGGACATCAATCAGCCCCAGCATTTT. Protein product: CSALRDINQPQHF.